This TCR beta chain comes out of a study of vaccination and CD4 T cells after COVID-19. Note on this clonotype: Its antigen is currently unknown.

CDR3 length: 18 residues. V trimming: 5 bases; J trimming: 1 base; junction bases outside the gene matches: 10. The germline CDR1 and CDR2 sequences are SGHVS and FQNEAQ. Sequenced with the Oncomine TCR Beta short-read assay was DNA taken from cultured CD4+ T cells. MiXCR, applied by TCRdb to the PCR reads, yields one record per CDR3 protein. Seen here are 20,000 or so distinct CDR3 sequences, 40% to 50% observed once, and the top ten hold roughly 14%. Treatment in this sample: roughly ten-day PBMC culture with coronavirus spike peptide pools or control peptides (ViraFEST assay). The gene calls are TRBV7-8 and TRBJ2-2, with 10 bases that match TRBD2. Sample: CD4+ T cells from blood, cultured in vitro. This receptor was taken from a human donor who had recovered from COVID-19. CDR3 DNA sequence: TGTGCCAGCAGCCCCCGCCCTAGCGGGGGACTGAACACCGGGGAGCTGTTTTTT. Translation gives CASSPRPSGGLNTGELFF.